This T cell receptor beta chain was sequenced for a study of blood T cell repertoires in COVID-19. Study background: Donors in the United States, Italy and Spain gave samples during acute or convalescent COVID-19. The analysed material was cDNA or gDNA that came from T cells, B-cell-depleted T cells, or PBMCs.

This CDR3 has 14 residues. Original analysis: Using reference gene primer amplification, nucleated cell counts were estimated. Repertoires were generated with immunoSEQ multiplex PCR, while TCRdb's copy carries only in-frame clones and drops some. That table supplies the V and J calls and clone size; D and trimming were determined from the DNA. The sample holds 190,000 or so clones; 70% to 85% are singletons and the top ten take approximately 12%. Sequences were obtained from peripheral blood. V usage is TRBV21-1 and J usage is TRBJ1-3; TRBD1, the table's D call, was not compared with the DNA. TRBV21-1 is reported as a pseudogene. The clonotype was recovered from a man aged 50 to 59 who had recovered from COVID-19. CDR3 amino acids: CASSKGPGGNTIYF. The CDR3 DNA follows: TGTGCCAGCAGCAAAGGCCCAGGTGGAAACACCATATATTTT.